This T cell receptor (beta chain) stems from a study of cytotoxic CD8 clonotypes in ibrutinib-treated CLL. Whole-study results and caveats: At ibrutinib response, clonality increased, and at progression it declined back toward baseline. Against age-matched healthy donors, baseline clonality ran higher and tracked circulating CD8+ T-cell counts.

V was pared by 6 bases and J by 5 bases, with 19 bases between. Germline lookup yields CDR1 MNHNY and CDR2 SVGAGI (reference sequence). The CDR3 has 15 residues. Details on this clone: The antigen is not known.

The planned depth of sequencing spanned 1 in 200,000 to 1 in 1 million T cells. Profiling relied on immunoSEQ multiplex PCR, and the TCRdb table lists in-frame clones only, not all of them. The table includes some 100,000 clones, approximately 56% detected once. The TCR was taken from a human donor with chronic lymphocytic leukemia. This rearrangement joins TRBV6-6 to TRBJ2-5, with D tentatively TRBD2 (5 bases). Sequenced here: PBMCs, sampled after 24 months of ibrutinib treatment. The CDR3 sequence is CASSPKPSSMETQYF. The CDR3, as DNA: TGTGCCAGCAGCCCGAAGCCCTCTAGCATGGAGACCCAGTACTTC.